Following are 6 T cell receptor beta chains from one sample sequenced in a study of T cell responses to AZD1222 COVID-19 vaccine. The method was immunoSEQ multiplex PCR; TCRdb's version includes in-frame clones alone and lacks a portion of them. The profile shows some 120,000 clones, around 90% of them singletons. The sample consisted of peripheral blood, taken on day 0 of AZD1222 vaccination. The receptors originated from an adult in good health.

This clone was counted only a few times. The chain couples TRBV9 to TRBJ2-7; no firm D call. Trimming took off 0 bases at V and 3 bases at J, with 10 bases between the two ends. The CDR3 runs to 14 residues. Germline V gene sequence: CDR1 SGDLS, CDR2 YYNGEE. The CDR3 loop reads CASSVVGRNYEQYF. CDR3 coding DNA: TGTGCCAGCAGCGTAGTAGGCAGGAACTACGAGCAGTACTTC.

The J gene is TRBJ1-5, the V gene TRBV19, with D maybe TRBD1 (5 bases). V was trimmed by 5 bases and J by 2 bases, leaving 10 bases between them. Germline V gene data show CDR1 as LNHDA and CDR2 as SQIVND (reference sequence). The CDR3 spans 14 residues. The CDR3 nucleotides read TGTGCCAGTAGTGGGGCAAGGGGCAATCAGCCCCAGCATTTT. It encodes CASSGARGNQPQHF.

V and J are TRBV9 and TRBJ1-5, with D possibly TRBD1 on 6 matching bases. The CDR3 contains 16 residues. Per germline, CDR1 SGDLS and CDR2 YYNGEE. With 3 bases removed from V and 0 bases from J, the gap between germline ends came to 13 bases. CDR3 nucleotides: TGTGCCAGCAGCGCGGGGGACATTTATAGCAATCAGCCCCAGCATTTT. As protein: CASSAGDIYSNQPQHF.

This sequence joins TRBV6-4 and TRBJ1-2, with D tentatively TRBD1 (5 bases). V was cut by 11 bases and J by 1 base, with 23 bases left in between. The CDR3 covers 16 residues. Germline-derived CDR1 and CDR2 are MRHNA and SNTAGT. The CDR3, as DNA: TGTGCCGCCAGGGCGGGGTCCAGTGGGAGTAACTATGGCTACACCTTC. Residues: CAARAGSSGSNYGYTF.

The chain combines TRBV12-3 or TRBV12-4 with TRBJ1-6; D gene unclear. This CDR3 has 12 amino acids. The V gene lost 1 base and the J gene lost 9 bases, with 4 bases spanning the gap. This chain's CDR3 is CASSLGTSPLHF. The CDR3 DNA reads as TGTGCCAGCAGTTTAGGGACTTCACCCCTCCACTTT.

As DNA, the CDR3 is TGTGCCAGCACCCCTAGGCGGATAGCGGGCAATGAGCAGTTCTTC. Protein: CASTPRRIAGNEQFF. The rearrangement joins TRBV7-2 to TRBJ2-1; 7 bases align to TRBD2. Germline assignment: CDR1 SGHTA and CDR2 FQGNSA. This CDR3 has 15 residues. V gave up 7 bases and J gave up 6 bases; unmatched junction bases: 12. Complete variable domain (other parts from reference TRBV7-2 and TRBJ2-1): GAGVSQSPSNKVTEKGKDVELRCDPISGHTALYWYRQSLGQGLEFLIYFQGNSAPDKSGLPSDRFSAERTGGSVSTLTIQRTQQEDSAVYLCASTPRRIAGNEQFFGPGTRLTVL.